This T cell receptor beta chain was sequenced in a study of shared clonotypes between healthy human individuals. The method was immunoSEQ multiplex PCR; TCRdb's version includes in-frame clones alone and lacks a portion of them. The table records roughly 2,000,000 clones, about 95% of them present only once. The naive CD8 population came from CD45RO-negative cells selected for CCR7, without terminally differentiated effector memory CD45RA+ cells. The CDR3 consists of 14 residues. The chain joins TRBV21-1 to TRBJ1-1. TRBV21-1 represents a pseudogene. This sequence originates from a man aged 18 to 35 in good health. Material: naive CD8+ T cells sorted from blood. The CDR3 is CASSKVLGWTEAFF. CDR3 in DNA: TGTGCCAGCAGCAAAGTCTTGGGATGGACTGAAGCTTTCTTT.